The text below deals with one TCR beta chain. Its antigen is still unknown. This sample is drawn from a study of T-cell memory formation after mild COVID-19. Whole-study results and caveats: Those CD4+ clones that contracted were mainly in CM and EM (CD8+ ones in EMRA).

TCR alpha and TCR beta cDNA libraries with sample barcodes and UMIs came from 5'RACE using constant-segment primers. In TCRdb, the 5' RACE reads were re-called with MiXCR into one record per CDR3 protein. Among roughly 580,000 distinct CDR3 sequences listed, about a sixth were seen once. V was cut by 6 bases and J by 4 bases, with 15 bases left in between. This CDR3 is 15 amino acids long. The receptor was derived from an adult woman who had mild COVID-19 (a few samples of this study predate the infection). Cell type and time point are not known. The specimen was PBMCs or a T cell subset sorted from them (not recorded which). J is TRBJ2-2 and V is TRBV12-3 or TRBV12-4; TRBD1 or TRBD2 may be the D gene (6 bases each). CDR3 loop: CASSPVGGGTGELFF. The CDR3 DNA is TGTGCCAGCAGCCCGGTGGGGGGCGGCACCGGGGAGCTGTTTTTT.